A selection of T cell receptor beta chains follows, all from one sample in a study of OX40 agonist ivuxolimab in advanced cancers. Profiled with immunoSEQ multiplex PCR; TCRdb holds only in-frame clones, not every one. The sample contains about 100,000 clones, about 87% of which appear only once. The sample in question was CD4+ or CD8+ T cells sorted from blood, obtained in a trial of the OX40 agonist ivuxolimab. The receptors stem from an adult with an advanced solid tumor such as melanoma, head and neck, liver or kidney cancer. CDR3s include the opening cysteine and the closing phenylalanine or tryptophan. The D gene is left open where the match is weak.

TRBJ1-1	TRBV5-6	.	CASRKPGEEDTEAFF
TRBJ1-1	TRBV5-8	TRBD1	CASRLTGAINTEAFF
TRBJ2-3	TRBV5-4	.	CASSLAEVGQSHVDF
TRBJ1-5	TRBV16	.	CASSHRLDQPQHF
TRBJ1-1	TRBV14	.	CASARKQGTEAFF
TRBJ2-6	TRBV5-1	.	CATRRGTGANVLTF
TRBJ2-1	TRBV2	TRBD2	CASSRSGGTYNEQFF
TRBJ1-5	TRBV19	.	CASRPQGSNQPQHF
TRBJ2-3	TRBV29-1	.	CSGFGGLGGTGDTQYF
TRBJ1-1	TRBV10-3	TRBD1	CAISEQGVNTEAFF
TRBJ2-1	TRBV7-9	.	CASSLRGSSYNEQFF
TRBJ2-7	TRBV21-1	.	CASSQRFPGYEQYF
TRBJ2-5	TRBV1	.	CTSSQEATSGRRETQYF
.	TRBV7-9	.	CASSPLRDEQYF
TRBJ1-5	TRBV7-2	.	CASSLGGSSNQPQHF
TRBJ2-7	TRBV28	.	CASSLSETYEQYF
TRBJ2-1	TRBV12-5	.	CASASGGVAYNEQFF
TRBJ2-7	TRBV2	.	CASSEARAQSSYEQYF
TRBJ2-2	TRBV28	.	CASLLGLNTGELFF
TRBJ1-1	TRBV5-4	.	CASSLGSGWTMNTEAFF
TRBJ2-3	TRBV5-4	.	CASYSGTSTDTQYF
TRBJ1-6	TRBV5-5	.	CASKSLDRDNSPLHF
TRBJ2-1	TRBV6-5	.	CASSGRTELFF
TRBJ2-1	TRBV7-2	.	CASSQGPSGGEQFF
TRBJ2-2	TRBV11-3	.	CASSLGAGGELFF
TRBJ2-7	TRBV15	.	CATCQGGSSYEQYF
TRBJ2-3	TRBV6-5	TRBD1	CASAPYRGRTDTQYF
TRBJ2-7	TRBV19	TRBD2	CASSQGTSGNYEQYF
TRBJ1-1	TRBV5-1	.	CASNPTGGNTEAFF
TRBJ2-2	TRBV7-3	.	CASSLRGQATTGELFF
TRBJ2-2	TRBV14	.	CASSQERGTGELFF
TRBJ1-4	TRBV30	.	CAWSVHGGGEEKLFF
TRBJ2-7	TRBV19	TRBD1	CASSIVWGQGPYEQYF
TRBJ1-2	TRBV9	.	CASSVSRYGANYGYTF
TRBJ2-2	TRBV7-7	.	CASSLGAGELFF